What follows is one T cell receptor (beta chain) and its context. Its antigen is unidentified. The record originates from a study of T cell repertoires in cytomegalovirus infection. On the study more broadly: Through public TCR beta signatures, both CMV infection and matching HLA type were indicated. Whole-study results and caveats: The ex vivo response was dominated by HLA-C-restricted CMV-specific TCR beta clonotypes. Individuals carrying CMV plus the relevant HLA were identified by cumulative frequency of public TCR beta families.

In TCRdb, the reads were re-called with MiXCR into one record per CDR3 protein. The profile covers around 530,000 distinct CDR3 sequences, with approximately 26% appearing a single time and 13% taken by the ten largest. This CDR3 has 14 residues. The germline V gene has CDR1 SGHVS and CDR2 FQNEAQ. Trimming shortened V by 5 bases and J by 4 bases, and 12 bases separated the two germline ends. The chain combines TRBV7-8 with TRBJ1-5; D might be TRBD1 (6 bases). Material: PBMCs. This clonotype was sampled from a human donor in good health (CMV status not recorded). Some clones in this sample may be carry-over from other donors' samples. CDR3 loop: CASSARGGNQPQHF. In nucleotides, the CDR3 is TGTGCCAGCAGCGCAAGGGGGGGGAATCAGCCCCAGCATTTT.